The next 12 T cell receptor beta chains were all read from a single sample in a study of blood T cells in healthy people across ages. A J-beta primer mix and a sample-barcoded 5' primer were used in a second PCR of roughly 7 to 12 cycles. A single record per CDR3 protein comes from TCRdb applying MiXCR to the 5' RACE reads. The sample shows about 930,000 distinct CDR3 sequences, 25% to 35% of them seen only once. This same sample was also part of a study on T cells of mothers and their children.

Sequenced sample: blood. The source of these receptors is a woman aged 40 to 50 in good health.

CDR3 region: CSAGGTGVETQYF. In DNA, the CDR3 is TGCAGTGCTGGGGGGACAGGGGTCGAGACCCAGTACTTC. The V call is TRBV20-1, the J call TRBJ2-5, with 10 bases aligning to TRBD1. With 5 bases clipped from V and 5 bases from J, the junction kept 5 bases outside the gene matches. The CDR3 is 13 amino acids. The germline V gene has CDR1 DFQATT and CDR2 SNEGSKA (reference sequence).

This clonotype came up a few times. The genes are TRBV11-3 and TRBJ2-3; 13 bases map to TRBD2. Germline assignment: CDR1 SGHNT and CDR2 YENEEA. The CDR3 runs to 16 residues. V lost 6 bases, J lost 6 bases, and 9 bases stayed unmatched. For the CDR3, the DNA is TGTGCCAGCAGTCATCGGACTAGCGGGGGACCTGATACGCAGTATTTT. This sequence encodes CASSHRTSGGPDTQYF.

The chain uses TRBV4-1 and TRBJ1-4; D is uncertain. The V and J ends lost 0 bases and 8 bases respectively, with 13 bases between them. This CDR3 has 15 residues. Germline-derived CDR1 and CDR2 are MGHRA and YSYEKL. The CDR3 here is CASSQDGKEREKLFF. CDR3 sequence (DNA): TGCGCCAGCAGCCAAGATGGAAAGGAGAGAGAAAAACTGTTTTTT.

The chain links TRBV3-1 to TRBJ2-3; D is unclear. This CDR3 has 16 amino acids. Trimming cost V 3 bases and J 1 base, with 14 bases left between them. The V gene's germline CDR1 is LGHDT and CDR2 YNNKEL (reference sequence). CDR3 nucleotides: TGTGCCAGCAGCCAGGCTAGTCGTGGAGGCACAGATACGCAGTATTTT. It encodes CASSQASRGGTDTQYF.

This clonotype was counted many times. This chain joins TRBV7-9 and TRBJ2-7; D remains ambiguous. The CDR3 consists of 14 residues. Deletions cut 1 base from V and 5 bases from J, with 12 bases between. The V gene's germline CDR1 is SEHNR and CDR2 FQNEAQ (reference sequence). The CDR3 DNA reads TGTGCCAGCAGCTTAGGCAGGATCTGGGACGAGCAGTACTTC. It translates to CASSLGRIWDEQYF.

V is TRBV3-1 and J is TRBJ2-1; no clear D gene. CDR3 length equals 15 residues. The V end lost 4 bases, the J end lost 0 bases, and 10 bases lay between the germline ends. The germline V gene has CDR1 LGHDT and CDR2 YNNKEL (reference sequence). CDR3: CASSPKRSSYNEQFF. CDR3 coding DNA: TGTGCCAGCAGCCCTAAAAGAAGCTCCTACAATGAGCAGTTCTTC.

There are a few counts of this clonotype. The genes are TRBV20-1 and TRBJ1-5; D might be TRBD1 (6 bases). Germline values: CDR1 DFQATT, CDR2 SNEGSKA (reference sequence). The CDR3 has 15 amino acids. V lost 2 bases and J lost 0, with 11 bases in between. This CDR3 is CSARPTGLSNQPQHF. CDR3 bases: TGCAGTGCTAGACCGACAGGTCTTAGCAATCAGCCCCAGCATTTT.

This clonotype showed up just a few times. This chain connects TRBV14 to TRBJ1-1; D is ambiguous. Germline V CDR1 and CDR2: SGHDN, FVKESK. Trimming shortened V by 0 bases and J by 4 bases, and 12 bases separated the two germline ends. The CDR3 has 15 amino acids. CDR3 sequence: CASSQDRGGVTEAFF. CDR3 nucleotide sequence: TGTGCCAGCAGCCAAGATCGGGGTGGGGTCACTGAAGCTTTCTTT.

The V call is TRBV5-1, the J call TRBJ2-1; 9 bases agree with TRBD2. With V trimmed by 3 bases and J by 5 bases, 6 bases remained unmatched. The CDR3 runs 15 residues. Germline V lookup: CDR1 SGHRS, CDR2 YFSETQ. CDR3 sequence (DNA): TGCGCCAGCAGCTCGGGACTAGCTTGGGACAATGAGCAGTTCTTC. This gives the protein CASSSGLAWDNEQFF.

This clonotype was picked up a small number of times. The chain combines TRBV7-9 with TRBJ2-7; unclear D gene. This CDR3 is 14 amino acids long. Germline V CDR1 and CDR2: SEHNR, FQNEAQ (reference sequence). Trimming shortened V by 3 bases and J by 4 bases, and 13 bases separated the two germline ends. CDR3 sequence (DNA): TGTGCCAGCAGCTTTGGCAGCACCCGGTACGAGCAGTACTTC. The encoded protein is CASSFGSTRYEQYF.

The chain has TRBV5-1 and TRBJ1-3, with D hard to call. The CDR3 is 14 amino acids. Trimming removed 8 bases from V and 0 bases from J, with 12 bases in between. Germline V gives CDR1 SGHRS, CDR2 YFSETQ. The CDR3 sequence is CARRVTNSGNTIYF. The CDR3, as DNA: TGCGCCAGGAGGGTCACCAACTCTGGAAACACCATATATTTT.

The chain has TRBV18 and TRBJ2-1, with TRBD2 identical over 8 bases. CDR1 is KGHSH, CDR2 LQKENI, per germline. Unmatched junction bases numbered 12, after V lost 0 bases and J lost 8 bases. This CDR3 region has 17 residues. The CDR3 here is CASSPPGRGGPLDEQFF. The CDR3 bases are TGTGCCAGCTCACCACCGGGCCGGGGGGGGCCCTTGGATGAGCAGTTCTTC.